This section outlines one T cell receptor (beta chain) sequence together with its context. Its antigen is unknown. Qualities for individual bases were not recorded, and no much larger clone is one base off. Whole blood was collected in K2EDTA tubes by collaborating institutions according to the institutions' own protocols. Collaborator samples were shipped for TCRbeta analysis as frozen whole blood, isolated PBMCs, or DNA extracted from either sample type. The immunoSEQ Assay, a bias-controlled multiplex PCR, was used to amplify TCRbeta CDR3 regions from genomic DNA. The authors processed their data as follows. The number of nucleated cells in each sample was estimated by amplification of reference gene primers within the assay. To quantify the absolute abundance of each unique TCRbeta CDR3 rearrangement, sequence reads were collapsed and filtered. Productive Simpson clonality was computed per sample as the square root of Simpson's diversity index over productive rearrangements. TCRdb provides this immuneACCESS table in a form limited to in-frame rearrangements. Some clones are lacking; in checked studies, under half of them reflect an unresolved V gene, and why the rest are absent is not known. That table gives V, J and clone size, and the DNA gave D and trimming. This sample lists roughly 80,000 clones; 83% were detected once. The ten most abundant clones make up 29% of the sample.

This sample is part of a study of blood T cell repertoires in COVID-19 (dated by TCRdb to 2020 to 2022). With respect to the entire study: The collaborator samples originated in the United States, Italy and Spain and spanned the acute and convalescent phases of COVID-19. The prospective study material was composed of cDNA or gDNA derived from T cells, B-cell-depleted T cells, or PBMCs. The repertoires were made available in a free public database intended to serve as a resource for research on the immune response to SARS-CoV-2. Deeply sampled blood TCRbeta repertoires from subjects exposed to, actively infected with, or recovered from COVID-19 were included in the dataset. Where HLA class I and class II types were available, the types were taken from metadata supplied by the sample provider, not from assay-based typing. Samples came from the ongoing ImmuneRACE study (first 160 participants) plus 1,254 subjects from 6 global collaborators. Sample metadata almost always included a de-identified subject ID, COVID-19 status, age in years and sex.

Looking up the germline V gene (reference sequence) yields CDR1 DFQATT and CDR2 SNEGSKA. From the cysteine through the phenylalanine, the CDR3 covers 12 amino acids. Only the CDR3 region is kept as DNA, spanning 36 bases read in frame from base 1. V is reduced by 3 bases and J by 4 bases, leaving a spacing of 7 bases between them. Broader findings and caveats from the paper: Clinical and demographic metadata were provided uncurated, with the amount varying by source and participant.

The sequence is built from TRBV20-1 and TRBJ2-1; the D gene lacks a confident call. The source is a woman of 80 years or more with acute or convalescent COVID-19. Sequences were obtained from peripheral blood. The DNA sequence reads TGCAGTGCTAGTTCGGAGTACAATGAGCAGTTCTTC. Its amino acids are CSASSEYNEQFF.